In this sample, the clone carrying this T cell receptor (beta chain) turned up many times. What it binds is unknown. These data come from a study of identical twins. Study observations and caveats: With beta out-of-frame sequences, excess sharing by twins was weaker. Models underestimated out-of-frame TCR alpha sharing in monozygotic twins. Insertions were reduced in abundant cord blood beta clonotypes but not in memory repertoires.

Unique molecular identifiers were in the cDNA, with template-switch universal primer binding. Using its own MiXCR run on the 5' RACE reads, TCRdb lists one record per CDR3 protein. The top ten hold approximately 7.5% of the sample, which has around 340,000 distinct CDR3 sequences, 9% to 15% seen once. This same sample was also part of a study on yellow fever vaccine responses in identical twins.

Sequencing was carried out using CD8+ T cells sorted from blood. The TCR comes from a young woman in good health.

For the CDR3, the DNA is TGTGCCAGCAGTCCGACTAGCGGGAGCCTCAATGAGCAGTTCTTC. The encoded protein is CASSPTSGSLNEQFF. This sequence joins TRBV28 and TRBJ2-1, with 12 bases lining up with TRBD2. Trimming removed 5 bases from V and 6 bases from J; junction bases left unmatched: 5. Germline lookup yields CDR1 MDHEN and CDR2 SYDVKM. This CDR3 has 15 residues.